These T cell receptor beta chains were read from a single sample in a study of monozygotic twins with inflammatory bowel disease. TCRdb re-called the 5' RACE reads; one entry per CDR3 protein, DNA not given. The table lists about 300,000 distinct CDR3 sequences. What was sequenced was blood. The source of these receptors is a human donor with ulcerative colitis or Crohn's disease, or a healthy co-twin of an affected twin (not recorded which). The CDR3 runs from the conserved cysteine through the conserved F or W.

>14|TRBJ2-1|TRBV7-9
CASSSDTDHNEQFF
>15|TRBJ1-2|TRBV2
CASGRKGQGSYGYTF
>14|TRBJ2-5|TRBV5-5
CASSRFAGQETQYF
>14|TRBJ2-2|TRBV10-1
CASKLKQDSGELFF
>16|TRBJ2-3|TRBV5-1
CASRVGDRGRTDTQYF
>15|TRBJ1-6|TRBV14
CASSQDTGHNSPLHF
>14|TRBJ1-1|TRBV28
CASRLGVMNTEAFF
>13|TRBJ2-7|TRBV20-1
CSGGLAAAYEQYF
>14|TRBJ2-7|TRBV25-1
CASSERGAGREQYF
>15|TRBJ2-5|TRBV28
CASSLGSVKKETQYF
>13|TRBJ1-2|TRBV6-4
CASSDRRQGRYTF
>16|TRBJ1-3|TRBV12-3/TRBV12-4
CASRWREASSGNTIYF
>15|TRBJ1-5|TRBV19
CASSIQDRVNQPQHF
>15|TRBJ2-7|TRBV20-1
CSARLAGGIDDEQYF
>14|TRBJ2-6|TRBV19
CASSWQSGANVLTF
>13|TRBJ1-2|TRBV12-3/TRBV12-4
CASSLKNNYGYTF
>15|TRBJ1-4|TRBV5-1
CASSFDSSTNEKLFF
>15|TRBJ1-3|TRBV28
CASSLSGNSGNTIYF
>13|TRBJ2-3|TRBV5-6
CASSFKGTDTQYF
>13|TRBJ1-5|TRBV21-1
CASSRDFGQPQHF
>16|TRBJ2-1|TRBV7-2
CASSQRGGYFYNEQFF
>16|TRBJ2-1|TRBV5-4
CASSLAGPSGYNEQFF
>12|TRBJ1-5|TRBV29-1
CSAGAENQPQHF
>21|TRBJ2-2|TRBV4-2
CASSQVYRWLTEMAAYGELFF
>15|TRBJ2-3|TRBV7-9
CASSIGPGGADTQYF
>14|TRBJ1-1|TRBV6-5
CASSYLPWGTEAFF
>14|TRBJ1-5|TRBV18
CASSPGPRNQSQHF
>14|TRBJ2-3|TRBV7-2
CASSWTSGTDTQYF
>16|TRBJ2-3|TRBV7-2
CASSFQVASGRDTQYF
>18|TRBJ2-1|TRBV19
CASTLGRSGRTRGNEQFF
>13|TRBJ1-6|TRBV29-1
CGVRVSYNSPLHF
>15|TRBJ2-4|TRBV7-9
CASSTRAGGPGMQYF
>18|TRBJ1-1|TRBV21-1
CASSKEEKGQLRNTEAFF
>15|TRBJ2-5|TRBV7-2
CASSLVAGLQETQYF
>13|TRBJ2-1|TRBV25-1
CASSEFGINEQFF
>16|TRBJ1-4|TRBV25-1
CASSDLTGFAEEKLFF
>11|TRBJ2-7|TRBV20-1
CSATQVLEQYF
>16|TRBJ2-7|TRBV7-2
CASSLVAAGGSYEQYF
>18|TRBJ2-5|TRBV2
CASSKTIEDRGLWETQYF
>14|TRBJ1-2|TRBV4-3
CASSQRDHNYGYTF
>15|TRBJ2-5|TRBV7-8
CASSLRLAGGETQYF
>14|TRBJ2-7|TRBV25-1
CASSEHGREYEQYF
>17|TRBJ2-3|TRBV5-5
CASSLDLGGRAPDTQYF
>14|TRBJ2-1|TRBV20-1
CSASPAGGNYEQFF
>15|TRBJ2-5|TRBV5-6
CASSLASGLQETQYF
>16|TRBJ2-1|TRBV5-1
CASSSPGLAGINEQFF
>14|TRBJ2-3|TRBV15
CATSNTGGTDTQYF
>13|TRBJ1-5|TRBV6-2/TRBV6-3
CASIDDRNQPQHF
>14|TRBJ1-6|TRBV11-2
CASSRTAYNSPLHF
>13|TRBJ2-7|TRBV5-1
CASSPDMAGEQYF
>14|TRBJ2-4|TRBV20-1
CSARSGVDRDIQYF
>19|TRBJ2-1|TRBV24-1
CATSPGTSGTQGSYNEQFF
>15|TRBJ2-7|TRBV28
CASMRGGTPSYEQYF
>14|TRBJ1-6|TRBV5-1
CASSLRQGVSPLHF